This is a list of T cell receptor beta chains from one sample in a study of breast tumors, draining lymph nodes, adjacent tissues. TCRdb reprocessed the multiplex PCR reads with MiXCR, giving one entry per CDR3 protein. This sample yields approximately 130,000 distinct CDR3 sequences, of which about 20% are seen a single time; 2% to 2.5% belongs to the top ten. Sequencing was carried out using axillary lymph node tissue. Source of these receptors: a female donor with breast cancer. Some clones in this sample may be carry-over from other donors' samples. The CDR3 runs from the conserved cysteine through the conserved F or W. A D gene is named only where the DNA matches it firmly. Clone size is stated in some rows and not others, as once, few, many or a class when expanded.

j_call,cdr3_length,v_call,d_call,clone_size,cdr3_aa,cdr3_nt
TRBJ2-7,12,TRBV20-1,NA,many,CSASRDPYEQYF,TGCAGTGCTAGCCGGGACCCCTACGAGCAGTACTTC
TRBJ1-5,14,TRBV19,NA,few,CASSIGRRNQPQHF,TGTGCCAGTAGTATAGGTCGGCGCAATCAGCCCCAGCATTTT
TRBJ1-2,14,TRBV6-5,NA,many,CASSYSGPHYGYTF,TGTGCCAGCAGTTACTCGGGACCTCACTATGGCTACACCTTC
TRBJ2-1,18,TRBV2,TRBD2,many,CASSPIPGLAGFYNEQFF,TGTGCCAGCAGTCCTATACCGGGACTAGCGGGCTTCTACAATGAGCAGTTCTTC
TRBJ2-5,16,TRBV20-1,NA,NA,CSAGGDRAPVRETQYF,TGCAGTGCTGGAGGGGACCGGGCCCCAGTCAGGGAGACCCAGTACTTC
TRBJ1-4,15,TRBV14,NA,NA,CASSRLGGSGVKLFF,TGTGCCAGCAGCCGTTTAGGGGGTTCAGGGGTAAAACTGTTTTTT
TRBJ2-3,12,TRBV5-1,NA,many,CASSLAMDTQYF,TGCGCCAGCAGCTTGGCTATGGATACGCAGTATTTT
TRBJ2-1,13,TRBV29-1,NA,many,CSVDHLANNEQFF,TGCAGCGTTGATCACCTAGCGAACAATGAGCAGTTCTTC
TRBJ2-6,17,TRBV20-1,NA,few,CSADSHSGSSGANVLTF,TGCAGTGCTGACTCCCACTCAGGGAGCTCTGGGGCCAACGTCCTGACTTTC
TRBJ1-2,14,TRBV2,NA,many,CASSDDTGWRGYTF,TGTGCCAGCAGTGATGATACAGGGTGGAGGGGCTACACCTTC
TRBJ1-2,15,TRBV6-6,NA,many,CASSFRQAGNYGYTF,TGTGCCAGCAGTTTCCGACAGGCCGGTAACTATGGCTACACCTTC
TRBJ2-3,13,TRBV29-1,TRBD2,many,CSVSSGSADTQYF,TGCAGCGTCTCTAGCGGGAGTGCAGATACGCAGTATTTT
TRBJ2-1,17,TRBV12-3/TRBV12-4,TRBD2,many,CASSLAPGLAGEDEQFF,TGTGCCAGCAGTTTAGCCCCGGGACTAGCGGGAGAGGATGAGCAGTTCTTC
TRBJ1-1,12,TRBV20-1,NA,NA,CSARQGDTEAFF,TGCAGTGCTAGACAGGGAGACACTGAAGCTTTCTTT
TRBJ2-7,14,TRBV9,TRBD2,many,CASSVAGGGYEQYF,TGTGCCAGCAGCGTAGCGGGGGGGGGGTACGAGCAGTACTTC
TRBJ2-2,16,TRBV3-1,TRBD2,many,CASSQELAVNTGELFF,TGTGCCAGCAGCCAAGAACTAGCGGTTAACACCGGGGAGCTGTTTTTT
TRBJ2-1,16,TRBV2,TRBD2,many,CARSTGSGRLYNEQFF,TGTGCCAGAAGCACTGGTAGCGGGAGGCTCTACAATGAGCAGTTCTTC
TRBJ2-7,14,TRBV5-6,NA,many,CASSFPGENYEQYF,TGTGCCAGCAGCTTCCCGGGGGAAAACTACGAGCAGTACTTC
TRBJ2-1,16,TRBV7-9,TRBD1,many,CASSPRQGRSYNEQFF,TGTGCCAGCAGCCCCCGACAGGGTAGATCCTACAATGAGCAGTTCTTC
TRBJ1-6,16,TRBV27,TRBD1,many,CASSRQGRRSDSPLHF,TGTGCCAGCAGCCGACAGGGGAGGCGTTCGGATTCACCCCTCCACTTT
TRBJ2-5,13,TRBV5-1,NA,many,CASSLAPPETQYF,TGCGCCAGCAGCTTGGCGCCACCGGAGACCCAGTACTTC
TRBJ2-3,14,TRBV9,TRBD1,many,CASSVTGVSDTQYF,TGTGCCAGCAGCGTTACAGGGGTGTCAGATACGCAGTATTTT
TRBJ2-3,14,TRBV14,NA,many,CASSQVLGFDTQYF,TGTGCCAGCAGCCAAGTTTTGGGATTTGATACGCAGTATTTT
TRBJ2-7,13,TRBV15,NA,many,CATSREPRGEQYF,TGTGCCACCAGCAGAGAGCCCCGGGGCGAGCAGTACTTC
TRBJ1-4,13,TRBV20-1,TRBD1,many,CSAPTGTLEKLFF,TGCAGTGCGCCGACAGGGACCCTTGAAAAACTGTTTTTT
TRBJ1-6,16,TRBV9,TRBD1,many,CASSVRGQGHNSPLHF,TGTGCCAGCAGCGTAAGGGGACAGGGGCATAATTCACCCCTCCACTTT
TRBJ2-7,14,TRBV2,TRBD2,many,CASSPTGTSVEQYF,TGTGCCAGCAGCCCCACCGGGACTAGCGTCGAGCAGTACTTC
TRBJ2-3,14,TRBV7-6,NA,many,CASSLAGFTDTQYF,TGTGCCAGCAGCTTAGCGGGGTTCACAGATACGCAGTATTTT
TRBJ2-6,15,TRBV30,NA,many,CAWSLPLSGANVLTF,TGTGCCTGGAGTTTGCCTCTCTCTGGGGCCAACGTCCTGACTTTC
TRBJ1-2,13,TRBV29-1,NA,NA,CSVRGGDFYGYTF,TGCAGCGTGAGGGGGGGGGACTTCTATGGCTACACCTTC
TRBJ2-3,13,TRBV7-3,TRBD2,NA,CASSLAGADTQYF,TGTGCCAGCAGCTTGGCGGGAGCAGATACGCAGTATTTT
TRBJ2-1,14,TRBV6-2/TRBV6-3,NA,NA,CASSYNLGGNEQFF,TGTGCCAGCAGTTACAACCTTGGGGGCAATGAGCAGTTCTTC
TRBJ2-7,15,TRBV5-1,TRBD2,many,CASREWEGLFYEQYF,TGCGCCAGCAGAGAATGGGAGGGCCTCTTCTACGAGCAGTACTTC
TRBJ1-3,16,TRBV7-8,NA,many,CASSSGGGWYGNTIYF,TGTGCCAGCAGCTCGGGGGGGGGGTGGTATGGAAACACCATATATTTT
TRBJ1-3,14,TRBV3-1,TRBD1,many,CASSPLDRMDTIYF,TGTGCCAGCAGCCCACTGGACAGGATGGACACCATATATTTT
TRBJ2-7,14,TRBV10-3,TRBD2,many,CAIAKGGGSYEQYF,TGTGCCATCGCTAAGGGCGGGGGGTCCTACGAGCAGTACTTC
TRBJ2-1,18,TRBV29-1,TRBD2,many,CSVEGLAGGSSSYNEQFF,TGCAGCGTTGAGGGGCTAGCGGGAGGGTCTAGCTCCTACAATGAGCAGTTCTTC
TRBJ2-5,13,TRBV30,TRBD1,many,CAWSVQGAETQYF,TGTGCCTGGAGTGTACAGGGGGCCGAGACCCAGTACTTC
TRBJ2-3,14,TRBV5-4,NA,many,CASSYRGATDTQYF,TGTGCCAGCAGCTACCGGGGCGCAACAGATACGCAGTATTTT
TRBJ1-4,14,TRBV12-3/TRBV12-4,NA,many,CASSLRGAGEKLFF,TGTGCCAGCAGTTTACGTGGGGCGGGAGAAAAACTGTTTTTT
TRBJ2-5,15,TRBV6-2/TRBV6-3,TRBD2,few,CASKVGEGPRETQYF,TGTGCCAGCAAAGTAGGGGAGGGCCCTCGAGAGACCCAGTACTTC
TRBJ2-1,17,TRBV19,TRBD2,few,CASTGTSLSVSYNEQFF,TGTGCCAGTACCGGGACTAGCTTATCGGTCTCCTACAATGAGCAGTTCTTC
TRBJ2-2,15,TRBV20-1,TRBD1,many,CSARDGTGDTGELFF,TGCAGTGCTAGAGACGGGACAGGGGACACCGGGGAGCTGTTTTTT
TRBJ1-5,14,TRBV19,TRBD1,many,CASRGQGTSQPQHF,TGTGCCAGTAGGGGACAGGGTACTTCTCAGCCCCAGCATTTT
TRBJ2-7,12,TRBV7-9,NA,many,CASSRDSLEQYF,TGTGCCAGCAGCCGTGATAGTCTCGAGCAGTACTTC
TRBJ1-3,17,TRBV7-2,NA,many,CASSRQPGGTSGNTIYF,TGTGCCAGCAGCCGACAGCCCGGGGGTACATCCGGAAACACCATATATTTT
TRBJ2-1,13,TRBV2,NA,many,CASSGPGHNEQFF,TGTGCCAGCAGTGGTCCGGGCCACAATGAGCAGTTCTTC
TRBJ2-1,15,TRBV5-1,NA,many,CASSLSPAGYNEQFF,TGCGCCAGCAGCTTGTCGCCAGCGGGCTACAATGAGCAGTTCTTC
TRBJ2-3,11,TRBV19,NA,NA,CAGSIGDTQYF,TGTGCCGGTAGTATCGGGGATACGCAGTATTTT
TRBJ2-1,16,TRBV2,TRBD1,many,CASSDAGTETNNEQFF,TGTGCCAGCAGCGACGCCGGGACAGAAACAAACAATGAGCAGTTCTTC
TRBJ1-6,18,TRBV5-1,NA,many,CASSSGQVIGGYNSPLHF,TGCGCCAGCAGCTCGGGTCAAGTTATTGGGGGGTATAATTCACCCCTCCACTTT
TRBJ2-3,17,TRBV18,NA,few,CASSKAAPRASTDTQYF,TGTGCCAGCTCCAAAGCCGCGCCAAGGGCTAGCACAGATACGCAGTATTTT
TRBJ1-4,8,TRBV10-2,NA,few,CASEKLFF,TGCGCCAGTGAAAAACTGTTTTTT
TRBJ2-3,19,TRBV6-1,TRBD1,many,CASSEGTGVAKLRGDTQYF,TGTGCCAGCAGTGAAGGGACAGGGGTAGCCAAACTAAGGGGAGATACGCAGTATTTT
TRBJ2-7,13,TRBV11-2,NA,many,CASSLVRGYEQYF,TGTGCCAGCAGCTTAGTTCGTGGGTACGAGCAGTACTTC
TRBJ2-3,16,TRBV15,NA,many,CATSPPRGRRADTQYF,TGTGCCACCAGCCCACCTCGGGGGAGAAGGGCAGATACGCAGTATTTT
TRBJ1-2,16,TRBV14,NA,many,CASSQVGVLTNYGYTF,TGTGCCAGCAGCCAAGTCGGGGTTTTAACTAACTATGGCTACACCTTC
TRBJ1-3,14,TRBV7-8,NA,many,CASSSTFSENTIYF,TGTGCCAGCAGTTCGACCTTCAGCGAAAACACCATATATTTT
TRBJ2-1,19,TRBV18,TRBD2,few,CASSPEGLAGGGTYNEQFF,TGTGCCAGCTCACCCGAGGGACTAGCGGGAGGTGGAACCTACAATGAGCAGTTCTTC